Listed here are 17 T cell receptor beta chains from one sample, sequenced in a study of cytomegalovirus exposure and HLA in healthy donors. The PCR made use of 60 Vbeta and 13 Jbeta primers. Method: immunoSEQ multiplex PCR; TCRdb's copy keeps in-frame clones and lacks some. The sample lists about 140,000 clones, about four fifths occurring once. Sequenced input: PBMCs. These receptors came from a woman in her late teens or twenties in good health and CMV-seropositive.

V is TRBV6-1 and J is TRBJ2-2, with TRBD2 as a possible D gene (5 bases). The germline CDR1 and CDR2 sequences are MNHNS and SASEGT. The ends were cut back, 4 bases at V and 3 bases at J, with 12 bases in the middle. The CDR3 covers 15 residues. The CDR3 here is CASSALPADTGELFF. Here the CDR3 DNA reads TGTGCCAGCAGTGCGCTACCAGCGGACACCGGGGAGCTGTTTTTT.

The rearrangement uses TRBV5-1 and TRBJ2-3; 7 bases match TRBD1. Germline V gives CDR1 SGHRS, CDR2 YFSETQ. Germline trimming cut 4 bases from V and 3 bases from J; bases unmatched to any gene: 5. The CDR3 loop spans 14 amino acids. CDR3 in DNA: TGCGCCAGCAGCAAAACAGGGGCTACAGATACGCAGTATTTT. Protein sequence: CASSKTGATDTQYF.

The chain carries TRBV7-6 and TRBJ2-3; 10 positions match TRBD2. From germline, CDR1 is SGHVS and CDR2 FNYEAQ. With V trimmed by 5 bases and J by 8 bases, 10 bases remained unmatched. This CDR3 contains 15 residues. CDR3: CASSGRLAGAATQYF. The CDR3 DNA follows: TGTGCCAGCAGCGGCCGTCTAGCGGGGGCCGCTACGCAGTATTTT.

CDR3 protein: CASRAGRSYEQYF. The CDR3 nucleotides are TGCGCCAGCAGAGCGGGACGGAGCTACGAGCAGTACTTC. The chain joins TRBV10-2 to TRBJ2-7; 7 bases are a match to TRBD2. CDR3 length: 13 residues. With 6 bases clipped from V and 3 bases from J, the junction kept 5 bases outside the gene matches. Germline CDR1 WSHSY, CDR2 SAAADI.

V and J are TRBV7-6 and TRBJ1-6, with 7 bases aligning to TRBD1. CDR3 length equals 15 residues. The V gene end was trimmed by 4 bases and the J gene end by 6 bases; junction bases not matched to a gene: 6. The V gene's germline CDR1 is SGHVS and CDR2 FNYEAQ. This CDR3 is CASSSMTGTNSPLHF. The CDR3 region has the DNA TGTGCCAGCAGCTCCATGACAGGGACTAATTCACCCCTCCACTTT.

This clone was observed a single time. The chain carries TRBV30 and TRBJ1-2; D gene uncertain. Germline CDR1 is GTSNPN and CDR2 is SVGIG (reference sequence). Trimming removed 1 base from V and 4 bases from J, with 4 bases in between. The CDR3 covers 11 residues. DNA of the CDR3: TGTGCCTGGAGTGATCTCTATGGCTACACCTTC. Protein product: CAWSDLYGYTF.

This clone was picked up a small number of times. The gene calls are TRBV29-1 and TRBJ1-2, with 8 bases lining up with TRBD1. V was pared by 8 bases and J by 6 bases, with 5 bases of the junction left unmatched. CDR1 is SQVTM and CDR2 is ANQGSEA in the germline V gene. The length of the CDR3 is 11 residues. Here the CDR3 reads CSFGQGNGYTF. The CDR3 DNA follows: TGCAGCTTCGGACAGGGAAATGGCTACACCTTC. Based on the CDR3 plus reference TRBV29-1 and TRBJ1-2, the full variable domain is SAVISQKPSRDICQRGTSLTIQCQVDSQVTMMFWYRQQPGQSLTLIATANQGSEATYESGFVIDKFPISRPNLTFSTLTVSNMSPEDSSIYLCSFGQGNGYTFGSGTRLTVV.

The rearrangement joins TRBV5-6 to TRBJ1-2, with 7 bases aligning to TRBD1. CDR1 and CDR2 from the germline V gene are SGHDT and YYEEEE. Trimming at V came to 2 bases and at J to 2 bases, leaving 6 bases not matched to a gene. This CDR3 has 15 residues. CDR3 amino acids: CASSLSQTGNYGYTF. Here the CDR3 DNA reads TGTGCCAGCAGCTTATCCCAGACAGGGAACTATGGCTACACCTTC.

This chain connects TRBV5-1 to TRBJ1-1; no clear D. CDR3 length: 14 amino acids. Trimming cost V 0 bases and J 0 bases, with 6 bases left between them. CDR1 is SGHRS and CDR2 is YFSETQ in the germline V gene. The chain's CDR3 is CASSLDIMNTEAFF. The CDR3 DNA sequence: TGCGCCAGCAGCTTGGACATCATGAACACTGAAGCTTTCTTT.

The chain uses TRBV10-3 and TRBJ1-1; 7 positions agree with TRBD1. The CDR3 contains 12 residues. Germline V CDR1 and CDR2: ENHRY, SYGVKD. After removal of 7 bases from V and 6 bases from J, the junction contained 5 bases not matched to a gene. CDR3 protein: CAIKGTDSEAFF. CDR3 coding DNA: TGTGCCATCAAGGGGACAGACTCTGAAGCTTTCTTT.

V usage is TRBV27 and J usage is TRBJ2-5; 10 bases map to TRBD1. With 5 bases clipped from V and 1 base from J, the junction kept 19 bases outside the gene matches. Germline V gene sequence: CDR1 MNHEY, CDR2 SMNVEV (reference sequence). The CDR3 is 20 residues long. In DNA, the CDR3 is TGTGCCAGCAGTCGCTCCCGGGGACAGGGGTCCCTGAGACCCCAAGAGACCCAGTACTTC. Translation gives CASSRSRGQGSLRPQETQYF.

J is TRBJ1-5 and V is TRBV27, with D perhaps TRBD1 (6 bases). V was shortened by 8 bases and J by 4 bases, with 15 bases between the two germline ends. The CDR3 covers 14 residues. Germline V CDR1 and CDR2: MNHEY, SMNVEV (reference sequence). The CDR3 DNA follows: TGTGCCAGCCAGTTTTTAGGGGGAAATCAGCCCCAGCATTTT. Encoded protein: CASQFLGGNQPQHF.

The chain employs TRBV5-5 and TRBJ2-7, with 9 bases lining up with TRBD2. The junction had 1 base not matched to a gene; V was cut back by 4 bases and J by 2 bases. Germline V CDR1 and CDR2: SGHKS, YYEKEE (reference sequence). This CDR3 region has 13 residues. CDR3 in amino acids: CASSAGGTYEQYF. In nucleotides, the CDR3 is TGTGCCAGCAGCGCGGGAGGGACCTACGAGCAGTACTTC.

The rearrangement links TRBV29-1 to TRBJ1-2; 9 nucleotides agree with TRBD1. Germline V CDR1 and CDR2: SQVTM, ANQGSEA. The J segment lost 7 bases and the V segment lost 6 bases, leaving 15 bases of the junction unmatched. This CDR3 is built from 15 residues. DNA of the CDR3: TGCAGCGTCGAGAACCCGGGACAGGGTAAACTTGGCTACACCTTC. This encodes CSVENPGQGKLGYTF.

The chain employs TRBV5-1 and TRBJ1-6, with 7 bases lining up with TRBD1. Looked up from germline, CDR1 is SGHRS and CDR2 is YFSETQ. This CDR3 comprises 15 residues. V trimming: 4 bases; J trimming: 7 bases; junction bases outside the gene matches: 8. This CDR3 is CASSVDRAPNSPLHF. The CDR3 DNA follows: TGCGCCAGCAGCGTCGACAGGGCCCCAAATTCACCCCTCCACTTT.

This clone was counted a few times. The chain uses TRBV9 and TRBJ2-7, with 7 nucleotides matching TRBD1. Per the germline V gene, CDR1 is SGDLS and CDR2 is YYNGEE. CDR3 length: 15 amino acids. The junction had 9 bases not matched to a gene; V was cut back by 2 bases and J by 4 bases. The CDR3 nucleotides are TGTGCCAGCAGCGTCGGGACAGCAGTCATTTACGAGCAGTACTTC. Amino acids: CASSVGTAVIYEQYF.

The chain recombines TRBV19 with TRBJ1-3; 9 nucleotides align to TRBD1. V was clipped by 3 bases and J by 3 bases; unmatched bases: 3. This CDR3 is built from 15 residues. Germline V gives CDR1 LNHDA, CDR2 SQIVND (reference sequence). CDR3 protein: CASSIGQGNGNTIYF. The CDR3 region has the DNA TGTGCCAGTAGTATCGGACAGGGGAATGGAAACACCATATATTTT.